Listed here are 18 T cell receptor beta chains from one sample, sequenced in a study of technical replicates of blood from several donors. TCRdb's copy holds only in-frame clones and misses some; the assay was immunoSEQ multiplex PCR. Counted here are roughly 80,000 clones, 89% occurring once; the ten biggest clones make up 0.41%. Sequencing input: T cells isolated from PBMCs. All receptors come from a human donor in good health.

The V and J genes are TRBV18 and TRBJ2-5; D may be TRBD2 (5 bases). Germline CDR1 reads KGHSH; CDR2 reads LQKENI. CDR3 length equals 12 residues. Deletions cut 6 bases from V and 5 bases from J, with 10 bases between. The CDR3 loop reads CASSPEVETQYF. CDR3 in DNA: TGTGCCAGCTCCCCGGAGGTCGAGACCCAGTACTTC.

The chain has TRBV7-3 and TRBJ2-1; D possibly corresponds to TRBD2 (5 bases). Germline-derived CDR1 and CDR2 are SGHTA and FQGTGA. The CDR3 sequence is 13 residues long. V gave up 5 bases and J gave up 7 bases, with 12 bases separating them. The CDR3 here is CASSRGSINEQFF. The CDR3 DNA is TGTGCCAGCAGCCGAGGGAGTATAAATGAGCAGTTCTTC. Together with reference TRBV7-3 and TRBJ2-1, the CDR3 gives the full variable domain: GAGVSQTPSNKVTEKGKYVELRCDPISGHTALYWYRQSLGQGPEFLIYFQGTGAADDSGLPNDRFFAVRPEGSVSTLKIQRTERGDSAVYLCASSRGSINEQFFGPGTRLTVL.

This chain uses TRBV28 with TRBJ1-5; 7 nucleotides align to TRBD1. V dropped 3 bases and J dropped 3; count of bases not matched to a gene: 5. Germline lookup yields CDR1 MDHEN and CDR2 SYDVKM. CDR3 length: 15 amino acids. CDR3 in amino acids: CASSFLGTVNQPQHF. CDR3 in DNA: TGTGCCAGCAGTTTCCTCGGGACAGTCAATCAGCCCCAGCATTTT.

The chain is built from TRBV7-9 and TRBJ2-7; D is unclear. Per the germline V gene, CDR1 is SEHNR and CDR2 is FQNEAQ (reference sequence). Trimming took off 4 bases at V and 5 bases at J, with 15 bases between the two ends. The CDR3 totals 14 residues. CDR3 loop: CASSSTHRVNEQYF. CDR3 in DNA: TGTGCCAGCAGCTCTACGCATAGAGTCAACGAGCAGTACTTC.

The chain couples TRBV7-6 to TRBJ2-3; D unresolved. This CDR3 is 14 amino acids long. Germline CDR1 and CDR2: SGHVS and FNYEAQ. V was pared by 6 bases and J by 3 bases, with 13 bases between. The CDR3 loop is CASRPHLGTDTQYF. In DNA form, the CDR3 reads TGTGCCAGCAGGCCCCACCTAGGAACAGATACGCAGTATTTT.

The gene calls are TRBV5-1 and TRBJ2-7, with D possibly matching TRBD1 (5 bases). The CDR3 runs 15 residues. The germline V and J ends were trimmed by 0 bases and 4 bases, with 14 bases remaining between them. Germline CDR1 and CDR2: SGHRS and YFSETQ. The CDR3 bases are TGCGCCAGCAGCTTGGTTGGCAGGGATGGGTACGAGCAGTACTTC. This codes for CASSLVGRDGYEQYF.

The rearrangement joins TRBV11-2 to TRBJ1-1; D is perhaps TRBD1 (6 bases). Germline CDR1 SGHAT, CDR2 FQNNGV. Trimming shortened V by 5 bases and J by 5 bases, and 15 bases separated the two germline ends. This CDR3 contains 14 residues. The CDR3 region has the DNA TGTGCCAGCAGCCGATCAGGGGAACGGACTGAAGCTTTCTTT. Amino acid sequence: CASSRSGERTEAFF.

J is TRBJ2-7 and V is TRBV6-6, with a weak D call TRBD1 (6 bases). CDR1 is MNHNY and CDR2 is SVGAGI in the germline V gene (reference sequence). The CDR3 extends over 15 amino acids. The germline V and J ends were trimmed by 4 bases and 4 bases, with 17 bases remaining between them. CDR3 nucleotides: TGTGCCAGCAGTTTTTACAGGGAAAGCGGATACGAGCAGTACTTC. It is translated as CASSFYRESGYEQYF.

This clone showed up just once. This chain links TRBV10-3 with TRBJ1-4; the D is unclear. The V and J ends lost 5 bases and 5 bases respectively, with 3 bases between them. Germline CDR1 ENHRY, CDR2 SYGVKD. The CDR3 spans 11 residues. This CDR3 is CAISINEKLFF. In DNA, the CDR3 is TGTGCCATCAGTATAAATGAAAAACTGTTTTTT.

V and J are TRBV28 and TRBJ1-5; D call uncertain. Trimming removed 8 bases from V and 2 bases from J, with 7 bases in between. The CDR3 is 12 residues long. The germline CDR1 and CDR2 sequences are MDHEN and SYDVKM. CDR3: CASARGNQPQHF. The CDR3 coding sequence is TGTGCCAGCGCCCGGGGCAATCAGCCCCAGCATTTT.

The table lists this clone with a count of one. The CDR3 DNA reads TGTGCCAGCAGGTCGGGACAGGTTCGGCGGTCGGGCGAGCAGTACTTC. Protein product: CASRSGQVRRSGEQYF. The gene calls are TRBV28 and TRBJ2-7, with 8 bases lining up with TRBD1. Per the germline V gene, CDR1 is MDHEN and CDR2 is SYDVKM. J lost 6 bases, V lost 6 bases, and 16 bases had no gene match. This CDR3 contains 16 residues.

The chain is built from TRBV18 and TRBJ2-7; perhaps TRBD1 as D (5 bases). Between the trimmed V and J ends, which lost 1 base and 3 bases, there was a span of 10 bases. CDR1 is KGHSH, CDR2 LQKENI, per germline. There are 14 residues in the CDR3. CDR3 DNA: TGTGCCAGCTCACCACAAACAGGAAACTACGAGCAGTACTTC. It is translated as CASSPQTGNYEQYF.

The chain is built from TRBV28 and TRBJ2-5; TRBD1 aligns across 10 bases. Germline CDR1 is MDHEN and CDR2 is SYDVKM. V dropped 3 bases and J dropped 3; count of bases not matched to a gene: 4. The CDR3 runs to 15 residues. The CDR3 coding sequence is TGTGCCAGCAGTTTGGGAGGACAGGGGGAAGAGACCCAGTACTTC. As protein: CASSLGGQGEETQYF. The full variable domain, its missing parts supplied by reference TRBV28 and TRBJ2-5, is DVKVTQSSRYLVKRTGEKVFLECVQDMDHENMFWYRQDPGLGLRLIYFSYDVKMKEKGDIPEGYSVSREKKERFSLILESASTNQTSMYLCASSLGGQGEETQYFGPGTRLLVL.

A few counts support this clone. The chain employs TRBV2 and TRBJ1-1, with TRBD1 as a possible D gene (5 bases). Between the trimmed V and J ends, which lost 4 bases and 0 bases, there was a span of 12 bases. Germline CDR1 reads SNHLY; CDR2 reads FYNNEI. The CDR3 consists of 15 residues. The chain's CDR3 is CASSVNGGMNTEAFF. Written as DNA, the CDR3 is TGTGCCAGCAGTGTAAATGGGGGGATGAACACTGAAGCTTTCTTT.

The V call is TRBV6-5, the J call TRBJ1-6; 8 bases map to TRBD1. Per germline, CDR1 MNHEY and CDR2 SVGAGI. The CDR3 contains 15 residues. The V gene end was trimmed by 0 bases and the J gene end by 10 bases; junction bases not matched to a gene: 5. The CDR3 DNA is TGTGCCAGCAGTTACTCCGAGACAGGGGACTCACCCCTCCACTTT. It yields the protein CASSYSETGDSPLHF.

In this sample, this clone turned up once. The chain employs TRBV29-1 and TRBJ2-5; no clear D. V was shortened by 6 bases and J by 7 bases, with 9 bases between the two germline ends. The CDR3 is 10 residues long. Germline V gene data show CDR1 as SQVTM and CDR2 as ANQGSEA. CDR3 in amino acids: CSVQVGTQYF. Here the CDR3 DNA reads TGCAGCGTCCAGGTCGGGACCCAGTACTTC.

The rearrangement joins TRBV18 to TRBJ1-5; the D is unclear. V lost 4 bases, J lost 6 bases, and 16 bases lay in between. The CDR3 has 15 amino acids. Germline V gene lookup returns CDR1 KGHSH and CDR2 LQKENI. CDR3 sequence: CASSRSQTAGQPQHF. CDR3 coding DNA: TGTGCCAGCTCACGGTCACAAACAGCCGGTCAGCCCCAGCATTTT.

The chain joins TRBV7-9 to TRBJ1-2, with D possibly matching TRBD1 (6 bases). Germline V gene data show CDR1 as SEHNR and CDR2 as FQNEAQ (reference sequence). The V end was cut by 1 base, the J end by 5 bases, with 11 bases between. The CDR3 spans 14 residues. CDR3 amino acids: CASSLVPQGYGYTF. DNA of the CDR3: TGTGCCAGCAGCTTAGTCCCCCAGGGGTATGGCTACACCTTC.